This is a list of T cell receptor beta chains from one sample in a study of blood T cells in healthy people across ages. TCRdb redid the calling of the 5' RACE reads with MiXCR, one entry per CDR3 protein. The repertoire holds some 930,000 distinct CDR3 sequences, with under 35% as singletons. The sample was also linked to a second study, of T cells of mothers and their children.

Sequencing was performed on blood. These receptors were collected from a woman between 40 and 50 years old in good health. Each CDR3 is given with its conserved first and last residue. Each record gives: V gene, clone size, D gene, J gene, CDR3 protein, CDR3 DNA. The D gene is left open where the match is weak. Clone size appears in some rows only: once, few, many, or a class for an expanded clone.

TRBV29-1	.	TRBD1	TRBJ2-3	CSGSQGARGDTQYF	TGCAGCGGTTCACAGGGGGCTCGAGGAGATACGCAGTATTTT
TRBV20-1	few	TRBD1	TRBJ2-1	CSAALPGQGHNEQFF	TGCAGTGCGGCCCTACCGGGACAGGGTCACAATGAGCAGTTCTTC
TRBV9	few	TRBD2	TRBJ2-5	CASSGSGGGQETQYF	TGTGCCAGCAGCGGGAGCGGGGGAGGACAAGAGACCCAGTACTTC
TRBV27	.	.	TRBJ2-6	CASSSRGGPSASGANVLTF	TGTGCCAGCAGTTCCCGTGGGGGACCTTCCGCCTCTGGGGCCAACGTCCTGACTTTC
TRBV24-1	.	.	TRBJ2-1	CTTSGGSLTYNERFF	TGTACCACCAGTGGAGGGTCTTTAACCTACAATGAGCGGTTCTTC
TRBV10-3	.	.	TRBJ2-5	CAISGAQETQYF	TGTGCCATTTCCGGGGCCCAAGAGACCCAGTACTTC
TRBV5-6	many	.	TRBJ1-2	CASSLGLGDYGYTF	TGTGCCAGCAGCTTGGGTTTAGGGGACTATGGCTACACCTTC
TRBV12-3/TRBV12-4	many	TRBD2	TRBJ2-7	CASSTLAGGGEQYF	TGTGCCAGCAGTACACTAGCGGGGGGAGGTGAGCAGTACTTC
TRBV2	.	.	TRBJ1-6	CASSGGTNSPLHF	TGTGCCAGCAGTGGAGGGACTAATTCACCCCTCCACTTT
TRBV6-5	few	.	TRBJ1-5	CASRQALPSNQPQHF	TGTGCCAGCAGGCAGGCCCTTCCGTCCAATCAGCCCCAGCATTTT
TRBV4-1	many	.	TRBJ2-7	CASSQGSAYEQYF	TGCGCCAGCAGCCAAGGCAGTGCCTACGAGCAGTACTTC
TRBV27	.	.	TRBJ2-7	CAGSLSNPTGSGAYEQYF	TGTGCCGGCAGTTTATCGAACCCGACAGGGTCGGGGGCCTACGAGCAGTACTTC
TRBV7-2	.	.	TRBJ2-7	CASSPDTFFEQYF	TGTGCCAGCAGCCCGGACACCTTTTTCGAGCAGTACTTC
TRBV5-1	many	.	TRBJ1-2	CASSLGSGALGYTF	TGCGCCAGCAGCTTGGGATCGGGGGCACTTGGCTACACCTTC
TRBV4-3	once	.	TRBJ1-1	CASSQDGFQGNTEAFF	TGCGCCAGCAGCCAAGATGGGTTTCAGGGGAACACTGAAGCTTTCTTT
TRBV15	many	.	TRBJ2-1	CATSSPGPPEQFF	TGTGCCACCAGCAGCCCCGGACCCCCTGAGCAGTTCTTC